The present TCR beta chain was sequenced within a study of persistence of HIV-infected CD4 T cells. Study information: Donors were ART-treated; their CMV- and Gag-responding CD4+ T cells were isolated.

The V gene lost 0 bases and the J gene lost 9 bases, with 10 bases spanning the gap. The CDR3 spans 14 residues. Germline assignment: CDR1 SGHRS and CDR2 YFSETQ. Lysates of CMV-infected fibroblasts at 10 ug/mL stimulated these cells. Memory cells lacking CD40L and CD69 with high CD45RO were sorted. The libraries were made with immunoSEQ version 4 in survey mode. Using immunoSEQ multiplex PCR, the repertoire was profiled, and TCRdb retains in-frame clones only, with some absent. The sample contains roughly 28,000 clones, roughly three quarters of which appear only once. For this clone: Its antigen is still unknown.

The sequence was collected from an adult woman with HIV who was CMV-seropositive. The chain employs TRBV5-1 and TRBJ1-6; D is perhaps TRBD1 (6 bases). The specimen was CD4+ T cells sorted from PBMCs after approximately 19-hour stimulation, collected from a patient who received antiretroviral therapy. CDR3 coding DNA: TGCGCCAGCAGCTTGGGACAGGATAGTTCACCCCTCCACTTT. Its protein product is CASSLGQDSSPLHF.